The present entry profiles one TCR beta chain with its context. The antigen remains undetermined. This entry belongs to a study of cytomegalovirus exposure and HLA in healthy donors. Points from the study as a whole: Rare sequences made up most TCRs, while some public TCRs were found in many donors.

V trimming: 1 base; J trimming: 4 bases; junction bases outside the gene matches: 10. Germline V gene data show CDR1 as SGDLS and CDR2 as YYNGEE. This CDR3 spans 18 amino acids. The PCR had 60 Vbeta and 13 Jbeta primers. Profiled with immunoSEQ multiplex PCR; TCRdb holds only in-frame clones, not every one. The data show roughly 120,000 clones, 70% to 80% seen once. Source material: PBMCs. V and J are TRBV9 and TRBJ2-2; 10 nucleotides line up with TRBD1. The sequence was obtained from a woman younger than 45 in good health and CMV-seropositive. The CDR3 reads CASSVLIPGTGATGELFF. CDR3 DNA: TGTGCCAGCAGCGTATTAATTCCCGGGACAGGGGCCACCGGGGAGCTGTTTTTT.